One sample yielded the 2 T cell receptor beta chains listed below, sequenced in a study of cytomegalovirus exposure and HLA in healthy donors. Sequencing used immunoSEQ multiplex PCR; TCRdb keeps in-frame clones, though not all of them. The table has some 100,000 clones, 86% seen once. Specimen: PBMCs. These receptors all stem from a man younger than 35 in good health and CMV-seronegative.

This sequence joins TRBV5-5 and TRBJ2-1; TRBD1 is a possible D gene (6 bases). CDR3 length: 14 residues. V lost 4 bases and J 9 bases, leaving 17 bases between the germline ends. Germline assignment: CDR1 SGHKS and CDR2 YYEKEE (reference sequence). The CDR3 nucleotides read TGTGCCAGCAGCAGACCGGGACAAAGGGCTGAGCAGTTCTTC. This translates into CASSRPGQRAEQFF.

The chain has TRBV7-2 and TRBJ2-7; 9 bases fit TRBD2. J was trimmed by 0 bases and V by 6 bases; bases with no gene match: 15. CDR3 length: 18 residues. Looked up from germline, CDR1 is SGHTA and CDR2 is FQGNSA. DNA for the CDR3: TGTGCCAGCAGGGGGCGATCGACTAGCGGTCTTTTCTCCTACGAGCAGTACTTC. It encodes CASRGRSTSGLFSYEQYF. The variable domain in full, completed from reference TRBV7-2 and TRBJ2-7, reads GAGVSQSPSNKVTEKGKDVELRCDPISGHTALYWYRQSLGQGLEFLIYFQGNSAPDKSGLPSDRFSAERTGGSVSTLTIQRTQQEDSAVYLCASRGRSTSGLFSYEQYFGPGTRLTVT.